What follows are 30 T cell receptor beta chains derived from one specimen sequenced in a study of T cell responses to AZD1222 COVID-19 vaccine. Libraries were prepared by immunoSEQ multiplex PCR; TCRdb keeps only in-frame clonotypes and omits some of them. The sample lists over 100,000 clones; about 90% were seen once. The sequencing used peripheral blood, collected on day 0 of AZD1222 vaccination. The receptors originated from an adult in good health.

J is TRBJ2-5 and V is TRBV7-2; 8 bases line up with TRBD2. Germline V gene lookup returns CDR1 SGHTA and CDR2 FQGNSA. The trim removed 5 bases at V and 3 bases at J, leaving 14 bases unmatched. The CDR3 totals 17 residues. CDR3 in amino acids: CASSPWAGTGGKETQYF. The CDR3 DNA sequence: TGTGCCAGCAGCCCCTGGGCCGGCACGGGAGGGAAAGAGACCCAGTACTTC.

V usage is TRBV2 and J usage is TRBJ2-1, with TRBD2 matching over 10 bases. The junction had 9 bases not matched to a gene; V was cut back by 4 bases and J by 3 bases. The CDR3 loop spans 17 amino acids. The germline gives CDR1 SNHLY, CDR2 FYNNEI. The CDR3 coding sequence is TGTGCCAGCAGTGGTTACCCTAGCGGGAGTTTCTACAATGAGCAGTTCTTC. It codes for CASSGYPSGSFYNEQFF.

This clone was observed a few times. The rearrangement links TRBV7-2 to TRBJ1-5; D not resolved. The CDR3 covers 12 residues. From germline, CDR1 is SGHTA and CDR2 FQGNSA. V was trimmed by 5 bases and J by 5 bases, leaving 7 bases between them. The CDR3 DNA reads TGTGCCAGCAGCCGATACGATCAGCCCCAGCATTTT. Protein product: CASSRYDQPQHF. The variable domain in full, with the rest retrieved from reference TRBV7-2 and TRBJ1-5, is GAGVSQSPSNKVTEKGKDVELRCDPISGHTALYWYRQSLGQGLEFLIYFQGNSAPDKSGLPSDRFSAERTGGSVSTLTIQRTQQEDSAVYLCASSRYDQPQHFGDGTRLSIL.

V gene TRBV28 combines with J gene TRBJ1-3; 12 bases fit TRBD1. The germline V gene encodes CDR1 MDHEN and CDR2 SYDVKM. The CDR3 covers 16 residues. The trim removed 5 bases at V and 2 bases at J, leaving 4 bases unmatched. CDR3 protein: CASSGGTGGPGNTIYF. Written as DNA, the CDR3 is TGTGCCAGCAGTGGGGGGACAGGGGGCCCTGGAAACACCATATATTTT.

The J gene is TRBJ1-2, the V gene TRBV9, with TRBD1 identical over 10 bases. Trimming cost V 1 base and J 3 bases; bases outside gene matches: 3. CDR1 is SGDLS and CDR2 is YYNGEE in the germline V gene. The CDR3 contains 15 residues. CDR3 residues: CASSVLGTGDYGYTF. For the CDR3, the DNA is TGTGCCAGCAGCGTATTGGGGACAGGGGACTATGGCTACACCTTC.

This rearrangement joins TRBV11-2 to TRBJ2-1, with D perhaps matching TRBD2 (6 bases). The CDR3 contains 14 residues. The germline V gene encodes CDR1 SGHAT and CDR2 FQNNGV. The ends were cut back, 7 bases at V and 0 bases at J, with 10 bases in the middle. The CDR3 is CASKGLSSYNEQFF. The CDR3 bases are TGTGCCAGCAAGGGACTTAGCTCCTACAATGAGCAGTTCTTC.

V is TRBV25-1 and J is TRBJ1-4, with D hard to call. The CDR3 consists of 12 residues. V was trimmed by 5 bases and J by 5 bases, leaving 6 bases between them. Germline CDR1 MGHDK, CDR2 SYGVNS. CDR3 residues: CASSSQNEKLFF. The CDR3 DNA is TGTGCCAGCAGTTCACAAAATGAAAAACTGTTTTTT.

The rearrangement uses TRBV6-6 and TRBJ1-1; maybe TRBD1 (6 bases). V was pared by 0 bases and J by 5 bases, with 13 bases between. Germline loops: CDR1 MNHNY, CDR2 SVGAGI (reference sequence). The CDR3 has 15 residues. This CDR3 reads CASSYSEGGITEAFF. CDR3 nucleotide sequence: TGTGCCAGCAGTTACTCTGAGGGGGGAATTACTGAAGCTTTCTTT.

The CDR3 sequence: CASSAPGQKVNTIYF. The CDR3 coding sequence is TGTGCCAGCAGCGCCCCCGGACAGAAAGTAAACACCATATATTTT. This chain links TRBV11-3 with TRBJ1-3; a weak D match, TRBD1 (6 bases). Germline lookup yields CDR1 SGHNT and CDR2 YENEEA. The CDR3 contains 15 residues. V was cut by 5 bases and J by 6 bases, with 17 bases left in between.

The genes are TRBV7-2 and TRBJ1-1; no clear D. Trimming shortened V by 0 bases and J by 1 base, and 6 bases separated the two germline ends. Germline V gene sequence: CDR1 SGHTA, CDR2 FQGNSA. This CDR3 comprises 14 residues. In DNA, the CDR3 is TGTGCCAGCAGCTTAGCGGGATGGAACACTGAAGCTTTCTTT. This codes for CASSLAGWNTEAFF.

V is TRBV5-6 and J is TRBJ2-2; TRBD1 matches at 7 bases. The J segment lost 4 bases and the V segment lost 4 bases, leaving 7 bases of the junction unmatched. This CDR3 region has 15 residues. Germline V gene lookup returns CDR1 SGHDT and CDR2 YYEEEE. CDR3 region: CASSVPGQSTGELFF. As DNA, the CDR3 is TGTGCCAGCAGCGTCCCGGGACAGAGCACCGGGGAGCTGTTTTTT.

This chain connects TRBV2 to TRBJ1-2; D gene ambiguous. This CDR3 comprises 14 residues. Per germline, CDR1 SNHLY and CDR2 FYNNEI. The germline V and J ends were trimmed by 4 bases and 2 bases, with 11 bases remaining between them. The CDR3: CASSGLLLNYGYTF. CDR3 bases: TGTGCCAGCAGTGGGCTTCTTTTAAACTATGGCTACACCTTC.

V and J are TRBV4-1 and TRBJ2-3, with TRBD2 identical over 8 bases. The junction had 8 bases not matched to a gene; V was cut back by 3 bases and J by 3 bases. Germline V gives CDR1 MGHRA, CDR2 YSYEKL. The CDR3 length is 16 residues. CDR3 bases: TGCGCCAGCAGCCATACGACTCGGGGGGGAACAGATACGCAGTATTTT. It specifies CASSHTTRGGTDTQYF.

This clone was counted a few times. The chain links TRBV6-1 to TRBJ1-1; D unresolved. V lost 0 bases and J lost 10, with 12 bases in between. This CDR3 is 13 amino acids long. Germline lookup yields CDR1 MNHNS and CDR2 SASEGT. Here the CDR3 DNA reads TGTGCCAGCAGTGAAGCCGGATCGACCCCAGCTTTCTTT. Its protein product is CASSEAGSTPAFF.

The J gene is TRBJ2-3, the V gene TRBV6-1; no firm D call. V gave up 1 base and J gave up 3 bases, with 2 bases separating them. CDR3 length: 12 amino acids. The germline V gene encodes CDR1 MNHNS and CDR2 SASEGT. The CDR3: CASSEGTDTQYF. The CDR3 region has the DNA TGTGCCAGCAGTGAAGGGACAGATACGCAGTATTTT.

The chain uses TRBV29-1 and TRBJ1-1; D not certain. Trimming shortened V by 4 bases and J by 11 bases, and 11 bases separated the two germline ends. The CDR3 has 10 residues. Per germline, CDR1 SQVTM and CDR2 ANQGSEA. The CDR3: CSVVAGGAFF. Here the CDR3 DNA reads TGCAGCGTTGTTGCAGGTGGGGCTTTCTTT. The full variable domain, its missing parts supplied by reference TRBV29-1 and TRBJ1-1, is SAVISQKPSRDICQRGTSLTIQCQVDSQVTMMFWYRQQPGQSLTLIATANQGSEATYESGFVIDKFPISRPNLTFSTLTVSNMSPEDSSIYLCSVVAGGAFFGQGTRLTVV.

This chain uses TRBV7-9 with TRBJ1-2; D is ambiguous. The germline CDR1 and CDR2 sequences are SEHNR and FQNEAQ (reference sequence). The CDR3 is 12 residues long. Between the trimmed V and J ends, which lost 5 bases and 4 bases, there was a span of 8 bases. The CDR3 protein is CASSEDSYGYTF. CDR3 bases: TGTGCCAGCAGCGAAGATAGCTATGGCTACACCTTC.

The chain is built from TRBV19 and TRBJ1-2; a weak D match, TRBD1 (6 bases). Germline V gene data show CDR1 as LNHDA and CDR2 as SQIVND (reference sequence). Trimming shortened V by 8 bases and J by 1 base, and 14 bases separated the two germline ends. This CDR3 spans 14 amino acids. The CDR3 region has the DNA TGTGCCAGTCACCGGGACAAGAATAACTATGGCTACACCTTC. Its protein product is CASHRDKNNYGYTF.

Concerning this clone: Distinct nucleotide sequences in the sample also encode this CDR3. The gene calls are TRBV6-5 and TRBJ1-1; D unclear. Trimming took off 4 bases at V and 1 base at J, with 10 bases between the two ends. This CDR3 is built from 14 residues. Germline assignment: CDR1 MNHEY and CDR2 SVGAGI. In DNA, the CDR3 is TGTGCCAGCAGTTCCAGGACCGGGAACACTGAAGCTTTCTTT. This gives the protein CASSSRTGNTEAFF.

The chain has TRBV4-1 and TRBJ1-5; a possible D gene is TRBD1 (5 bases). This CDR3 has 17 residues. The ends were cut back, 0 bases at V and 2 bases at J, with 14 bases in the middle. The germline V gene encodes CDR1 MGHRA and CDR2 YSYEKL. The CDR3 region is CASSQDDSGIGNQPQHF. Here the CDR3 DNA reads TGCGCCAGCAGCCAAGATGATTCAGGGATCGGCAATCAGCCCCAGCATTTT.

This sequence joins TRBV4-1 and TRBJ1-5; 7 nucleotides line up with TRBD1. The CDR3 is 14 amino acids. CDR1 and CDR2 from the germline V gene are MGHRA and YSYEKL. V dropped 4 bases and J dropped 5; count of bases not matched to a gene: 5. CDR3 sequence (DNA): TGCGCCAGCAGCCCCGGGACAGTATATCAGCCCCAGCATTTT. Protein product: CASSPGTVYQPQHF.

This clone was seen a few times. The chain is built from TRBV10-1 and TRBJ2-7, with D perhaps TRBD1 or TRBD2 (5 bases each). CDR3 length: 15 residues. V was trimmed by 3 bases and J by 0 bases, leaving 12 bases between them. CDR1 is WNHNN and CDR2 is SYGVQD in the germline V gene (reference sequence). The chain's CDR3 is CASSDWDGSSYEQYV. The CDR3 DNA reads TGCGCCAGCAGTGATTGGGACGGCAGCTCCTACGAGCAGTACGTC.

V gene TRBV19 combines with J gene TRBJ1-4; no definite D call. CDR1 and CDR2 (germline): LNHDA, SQIVND (reference sequence). The CDR3 consists of 16 residues. Trimming removed 3 bases from V and 12 bases from J, with 23 bases in between. Here the CDR3 reads CASSIFRGQSPPQLFF. Written as DNA, the CDR3 is TGTGCCAGTAGTATTTTTCGTGGGCAGTCCCCGCCGCAACTGTTTTTT.

CDR3: CASGLLQGRGYGYTF. The CDR3 nucleotides read TGTGCTAGTGGTTTGCTCCAGGGACGCGGCTATGGCTACACCTTC. The chain carries TRBV12-5 and TRBJ1-2, with D possibly matching TRBD1 (5 bases). CDR3 length: 15 residues. Between the trimmed V and J ends, which lost 2 bases and 4 bases, there was a span of 14 bases. Per the germline V gene, CDR1 is LGHNT and CDR2 is FRNRAP.

This chain links TRBV30 with TRBJ1-6; 7 bases map to TRBD1. V lost 0 bases to trimming and J lost 11 bases; unmatched junction nucleotides: 7. The CDR3 sequence is 14 residues long. The germline V gene encodes CDR1 GTSNPN and CDR2 SVGIG (reference sequence). Written as DNA, the CDR3 is TGTGCCTGGAGTGTACAGGGGTCAGGTCCACCCCTCCACTTT. It encodes CAWSVQGSGPPLHF. Full variable domain (rest looked up from reference TRBV30 and TRBJ1-6): SQTIHQWPATLVQPVGSPLSLECTVEGTSNPNLYWYRQAAGRGLQLLFYSVGIGQISSEVPQNLSASRPQDRQFILSSKKLLLSDSGFYLCAWSVQGSGPPLHFGNGTRLTVT.

This rearrangement joins TRBV6-2 or TRBV6-3 to TRBJ1-3; 7 nucleotides agree with TRBD1. The CDR3 extends over 16 amino acids. Germline V gives CDR1 MNHEY, CDR2 SVGEGT. V trimming: 0 bases; J trimming: 4 bases; junction bases outside the gene matches: 6. Here the CDR3 DNA reads TGTGCCAGCAGTTACTCGAGGGGGCGCCTCGGAAACACCATATATTTT. Amino acid sequence: CASSYSRGRLGNTIYF.

V and J are TRBV9 and TRBJ2-1; 11 bases match TRBD2. Germline CDR1 reads SGDLS; CDR2 reads YYNGEE. This CDR3 is 16 amino acids long. The J segment lost 3 bases and the V segment lost 4 bases, leaving 6 bases of the junction unmatched. The CDR3: CASSLSGTSGYNEQFF. The DNA of the CDR3 is TGTGCCAGCAGCCTTAGCGGGACTAGCGGCTACAATGAGCAGTTCTTC.

The rearrangement uses TRBV21-1 and TRBJ2-2; the D call in the table, TRBD2, was not verified against the DNA. TRBV21-1 has pseudogene status. This CDR3 is built from 17 residues. The CDR3 region has the DNA TGTGCCAGCAGCAGTCGGGACTCCTACCCCCACACCGGGGAGCTGTTTTTT. The encoded protein is CASSSRDSYPHTGELFF.

The rearrangement joins TRBV30 to TRBJ1-3; 7 bases match TRBD1. V shed 4 bases and J 8 bases; nucleotides not matched to a gene: 8. The CDR3 consists of 13 residues. Germline CDR1 and CDR2: GTSNPN and SVGIG (reference sequence). CDR3 coding DNA: TGTGCCTGGAACACAGGGGTAGCGGACACCATATATTTT. Its protein is CAWNTGVADTIYF.

The chain is built from TRBV27 and TRBJ1-2; TRBD1 aligns across 7 bases. J was trimmed by 4 bases and V by 6 bases; bases with no gene match: 8. CDR3 length: 14 residues. Looked up from germline, CDR1 is MNHEY and CDR2 is SMNVEV (reference sequence). Here the CDR3 reads CASRSGGEIYGYTF. Written as DNA, the CDR3 is TGTGCCAGCAGATCAGGGGGAGAAATCTATGGCTACACCTTC.